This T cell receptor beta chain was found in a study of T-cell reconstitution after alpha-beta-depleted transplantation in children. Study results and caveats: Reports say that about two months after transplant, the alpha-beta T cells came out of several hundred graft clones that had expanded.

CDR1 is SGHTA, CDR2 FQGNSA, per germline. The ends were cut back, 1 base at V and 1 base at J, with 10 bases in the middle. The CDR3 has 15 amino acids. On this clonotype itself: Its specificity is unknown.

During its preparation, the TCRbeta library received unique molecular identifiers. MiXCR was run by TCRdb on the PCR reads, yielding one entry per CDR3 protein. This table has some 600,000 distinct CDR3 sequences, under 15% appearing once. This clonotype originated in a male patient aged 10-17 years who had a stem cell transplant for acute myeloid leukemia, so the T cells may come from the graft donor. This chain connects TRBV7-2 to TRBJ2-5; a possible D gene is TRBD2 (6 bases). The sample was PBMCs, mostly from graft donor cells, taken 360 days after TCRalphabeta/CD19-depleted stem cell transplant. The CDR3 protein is CASSLGRGGQETQYF. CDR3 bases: TGTGCCAGCAGCTTAGGACGGGGAGGCCAAGAGACCCAGTACTTC.